This TCR beta chain derives from a study of blood T cell repertoires in COVID-19. Turning to the study itself: Samples came from the United States, Italy and Spain, spanning acute and convalescent COVID-19. PBMCs, B-cell-depleted T cells, or T cells were the source of the cDNA or gDNA that made up the material.

The assay was immunoSEQ multiplex PCR, and TCRdb's table has in-frame clones only and misses some. The table has about 400,000 clones, roughly 88% seen once; the top ten hold 1.4% to 1.5%. Trimming took 7 bases from V and 4 from J, leaving 17 bases between them. CDR3 length: 15 residues. Germline values: CDR1 MNHEY, CDR2 SMNVEV (reference sequence). The source material was peripheral blood. The J gene is TRBJ2-1, the V gene TRBV27, with D perhaps TRBD1 (6 bases). The source is a woman in her twenties or thirties with active or convalescent COVID-19. CDR3 amino acids: CASKPQQGWYNEQFF. The CDR3 DNA reads TGTGCCAGCAAACCCCAGCAGGGGTGGTACAATGAGCAGTTCTTC.